The 5 T cell receptor beta chains below all came from one sample that was sequenced in a study of blood T cell repertoires in COVID-19. Some clones are missing from TCRdb's copy, which holds only in-frame ones; the method was immunoSEQ multiplex PCR. The sample includes some 100,000 clones, approximately 93% of them seen just once. Sequencing used peripheral blood. These receptors all come from a man aged 55-75 years with acute or convalescent COVID-19.

V and J are TRBV19 and TRBJ1-1; TRBD1 matches 9 bases. V lost 7 bases and J lost 2; bases outside the gene matches: 5. The CDR3 consists of 14 residues. Per the germline V gene, CDR1 is LNHDA and CDR2 is SQIVND (reference sequence). The CDR3, as DNA: TGTGCCAGTAACCTGGGACAGGGTAACACTGAAGCTTTCTTT. It translates to CASNLGQGNTEAFF.

The CDR3 region has the DNA TGTGCCAGCAGAGACGACAGAAAGGGGACTGAAGCTTTCTTT. It encodes CASRDDRKGTEAFF. V and J are TRBV2 and TRBJ1-1; D is possibly TRBD1 (5 bases). This CDR3 has 14 residues. The V gene's germline CDR1 is SNHLY and CDR2 FYNNEI. Trimming stripped 6 bases from V and 5 bases from J, with 16 bases between.

V and J are TRBV11-2 and TRBJ2-7; weak D call: TRBD1 (5 bases). Germline loops: CDR1 SGHAT, CDR2 FQNNGV. The CDR3 loop spans 13 amino acids. V lost 1 base and J lost 5, with 9 bases in between. The DNA of the CDR3 is TGTGCCAGCAGCTTAGCAGGGTTGCACGAGCAGTACGTC. Amino acids: CASSLAGLHEQYV.

This chain links TRBV18 with TRBJ1-5, with TRBD1 matching 11 bases. Germline-derived CDR1 and CDR2 are KGHSH and LQKENI. V shed 2 bases and J 4 bases; nucleotides not matched to a gene: 7. This CDR3 comprises 17 residues. This chain's CDR3 is CASSPIGQGASNQPQHF. CDR3 DNA sequence: TGTGCCAGCTCACCAATCGGACAGGGGGCAAGTAATCAGCCCCAGCATTTT. Variable domain in full (rest from reference TRBV18 and TRBJ1-5): NAGVMQNPRHLVRRRGQEARLRCSPMKGHSHVYWYRQLPEEGLKFMVYLQKENIIDESGMPKERFSAEFPKEGPSILRIQQVVRGDSAAYFCASSPIGQGASNQPQHFGDGTRLSIL.

The chain has TRBV30 and TRBJ2-3, with 8 bases that match TRBD2. There are 14 residues in the CDR3. V lost 2 bases, J lost 3 bases, and 4 bases stayed unmatched. CDR1 is GTSNPN and CDR2 is SVGIG in the germline V gene (reference sequence). The CDR3 sequence: CAWSKGLETDTQYF. The CDR3, as DNA: TGTGCCTGGAGTAAGGGACTAGAGACAGATACGCAGTATTTT.